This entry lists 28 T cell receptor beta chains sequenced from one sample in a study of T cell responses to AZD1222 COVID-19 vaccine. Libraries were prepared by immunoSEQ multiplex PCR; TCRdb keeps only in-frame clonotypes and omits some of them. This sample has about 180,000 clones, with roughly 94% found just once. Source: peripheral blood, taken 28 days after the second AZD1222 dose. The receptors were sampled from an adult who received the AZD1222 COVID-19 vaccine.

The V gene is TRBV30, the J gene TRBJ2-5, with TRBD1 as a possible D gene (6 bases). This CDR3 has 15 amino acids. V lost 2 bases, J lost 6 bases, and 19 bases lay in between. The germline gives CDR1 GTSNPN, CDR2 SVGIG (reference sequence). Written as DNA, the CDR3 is TGTGCCTGGAGTCGTTCCCCGACAGGCCCCAAGACCCAGTACTTC. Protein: CAWSRSPTGPKTQYF.

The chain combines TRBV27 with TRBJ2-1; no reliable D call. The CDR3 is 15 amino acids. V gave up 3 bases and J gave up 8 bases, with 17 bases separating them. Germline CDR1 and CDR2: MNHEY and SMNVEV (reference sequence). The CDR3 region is CASSFDASGVYEQFF. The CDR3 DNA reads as TGTGCCAGCAGTTTCGACGCGTCTGGCGTTTATGAGCAGTTCTTC.

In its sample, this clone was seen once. The CDR3 spells CASSDSLDWAFF. CDR3 nucleotides: TGTGCCAGCAGTGACTCCCTCGACTGGGCTTTCTTT. The chain recombines TRBV2 with TRBJ1-1; D is unclear. The CDR3 spans 12 residues. Trimming took 3 bases from V and 11 from J, leaving 13 bases between them. Germline loops: CDR1 SNHLY, CDR2 FYNNEI.

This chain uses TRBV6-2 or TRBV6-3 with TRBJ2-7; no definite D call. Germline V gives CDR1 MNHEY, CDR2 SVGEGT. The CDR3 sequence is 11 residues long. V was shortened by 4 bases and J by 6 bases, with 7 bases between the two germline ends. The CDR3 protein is CASSSVREQYF. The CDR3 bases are TGTGCCAGCAGTTCTGTCCGCGAGCAGTACTTC.

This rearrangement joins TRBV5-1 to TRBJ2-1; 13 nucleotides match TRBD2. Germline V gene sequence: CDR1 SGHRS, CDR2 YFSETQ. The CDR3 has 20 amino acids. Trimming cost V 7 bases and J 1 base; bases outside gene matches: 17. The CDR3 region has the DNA TGCGCCAGCTACAATCGTGAGGGACTAGCGGGATCTATATCCTACAATGAGCAGTTCTTC. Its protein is CASYNREGLAGSISYNEQFF.

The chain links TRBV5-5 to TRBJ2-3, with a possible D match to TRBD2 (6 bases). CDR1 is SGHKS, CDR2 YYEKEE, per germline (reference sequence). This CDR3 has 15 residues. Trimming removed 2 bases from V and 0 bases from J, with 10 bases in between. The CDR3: CASSFAAGSTDTQYF. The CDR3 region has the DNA TGTGCCAGCAGCTTTGCGGCGGGGAGCACAGATACGCAGTATTTT.

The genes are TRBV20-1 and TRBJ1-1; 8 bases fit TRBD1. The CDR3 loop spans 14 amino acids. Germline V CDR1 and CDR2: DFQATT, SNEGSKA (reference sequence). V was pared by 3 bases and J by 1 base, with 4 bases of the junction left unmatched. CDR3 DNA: TGCAGTGCTAGTGGACAGGGTGGGAACACTGAAGCTTTCTTT. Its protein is CSASGQGGNTEAFF.

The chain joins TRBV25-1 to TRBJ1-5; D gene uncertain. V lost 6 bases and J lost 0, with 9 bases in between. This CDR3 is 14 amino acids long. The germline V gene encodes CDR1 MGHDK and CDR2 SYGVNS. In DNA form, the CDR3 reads TGTGCCAGCAGACACAGCAATAGCAATCAGCCCCAGCATTTT. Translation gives CASRHSNSNQPQHF.

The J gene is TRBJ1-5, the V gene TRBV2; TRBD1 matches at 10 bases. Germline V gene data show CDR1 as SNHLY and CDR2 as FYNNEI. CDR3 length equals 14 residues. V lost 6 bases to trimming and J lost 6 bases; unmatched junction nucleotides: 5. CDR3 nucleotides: TGTGCCAGCAGATCGACAGGGGGCTTTCAGCCCCAGCATTTT. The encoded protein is CASRSTGGFQPQHF.

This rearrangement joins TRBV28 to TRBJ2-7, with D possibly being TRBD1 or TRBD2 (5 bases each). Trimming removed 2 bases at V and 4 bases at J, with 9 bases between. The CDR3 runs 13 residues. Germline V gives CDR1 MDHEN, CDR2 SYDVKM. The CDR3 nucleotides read TGTGCCAGCAGTTTACCGGGACCTTACGAGCAGTACTTC. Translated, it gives CASSLPGPYEQYF.

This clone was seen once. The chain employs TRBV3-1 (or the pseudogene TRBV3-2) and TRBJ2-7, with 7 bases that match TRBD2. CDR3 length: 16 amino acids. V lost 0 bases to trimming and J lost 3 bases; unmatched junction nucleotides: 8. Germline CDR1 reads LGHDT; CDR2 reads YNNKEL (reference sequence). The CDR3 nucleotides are TGTGCCAGCAGCCAAGAGGGCGCTAGCGGAATCTACGAGCAGTACTTC. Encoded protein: CASSQEGASGIYEQYF.

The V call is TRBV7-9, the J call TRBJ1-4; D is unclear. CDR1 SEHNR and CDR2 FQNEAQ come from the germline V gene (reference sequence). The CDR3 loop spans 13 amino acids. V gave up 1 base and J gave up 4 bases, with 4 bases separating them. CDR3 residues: CASSLVGNEKLFF. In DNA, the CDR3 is TGTGCCAGCAGCTTAGTCGGTAATGAAAAACTGTTTTTT.

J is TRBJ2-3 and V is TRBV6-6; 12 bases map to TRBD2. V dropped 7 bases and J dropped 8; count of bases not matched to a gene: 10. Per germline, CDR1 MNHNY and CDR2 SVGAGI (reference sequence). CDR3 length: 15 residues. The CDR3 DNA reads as TGTGCCAGCACTCCCCTAGCGGGGGGGCCCGGTACGCAGTATTTT. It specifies CASTPLAGGPGTQYF.

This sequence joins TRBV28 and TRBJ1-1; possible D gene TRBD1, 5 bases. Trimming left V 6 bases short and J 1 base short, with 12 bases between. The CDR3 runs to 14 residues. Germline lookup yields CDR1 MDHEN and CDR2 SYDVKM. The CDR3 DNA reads TGTGCCAGCAGCGAGGGACTCACGAACACTGAAGCTTTCTTT. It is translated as CASSEGLTNTEAFF.

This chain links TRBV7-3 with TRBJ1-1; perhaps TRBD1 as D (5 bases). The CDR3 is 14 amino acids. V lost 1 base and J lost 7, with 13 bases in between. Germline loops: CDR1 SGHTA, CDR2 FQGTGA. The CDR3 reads CASSLNPGVDEAFF. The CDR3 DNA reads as TGTGCCAGCAGCTTAAACCCGGGGGTGGATGAAGCTTTCTTT.

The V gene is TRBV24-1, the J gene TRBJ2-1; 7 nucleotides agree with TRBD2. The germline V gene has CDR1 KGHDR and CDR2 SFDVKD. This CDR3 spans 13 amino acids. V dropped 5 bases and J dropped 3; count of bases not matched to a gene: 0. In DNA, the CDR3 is TGTGCCACCAGTGGGACTAGCTACAATGAGCAGTTCTTC. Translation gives CATSGTSYNEQFF.

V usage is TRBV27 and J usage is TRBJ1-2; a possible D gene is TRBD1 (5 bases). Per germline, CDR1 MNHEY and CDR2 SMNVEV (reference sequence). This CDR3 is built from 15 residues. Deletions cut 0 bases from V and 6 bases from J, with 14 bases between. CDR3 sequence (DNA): TGTGCCAGCAGTTTATCGGTCCCGGGGGTAGATGGCTACACCTTC. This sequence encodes CASSLSVPGVDGYTF.

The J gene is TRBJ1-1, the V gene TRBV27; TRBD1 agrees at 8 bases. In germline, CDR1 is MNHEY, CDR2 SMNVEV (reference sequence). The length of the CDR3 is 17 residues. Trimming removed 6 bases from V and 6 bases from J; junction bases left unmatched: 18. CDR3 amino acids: CASRLTGTGQYSPEAFF. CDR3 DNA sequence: TGTGCCAGCAGGCTCACCGGGACAGGCCAATACTCACCTGAAGCTTTCTTT.

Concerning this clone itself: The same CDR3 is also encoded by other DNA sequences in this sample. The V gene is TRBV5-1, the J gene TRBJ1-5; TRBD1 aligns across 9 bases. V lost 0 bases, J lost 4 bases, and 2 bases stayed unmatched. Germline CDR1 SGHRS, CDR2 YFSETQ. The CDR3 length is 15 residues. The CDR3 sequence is CASSLDGQGNQPQHF. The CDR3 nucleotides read TGCGCCAGCAGCTTGGACGGACAGGGGAATCAGCCCCAGCATTTT.

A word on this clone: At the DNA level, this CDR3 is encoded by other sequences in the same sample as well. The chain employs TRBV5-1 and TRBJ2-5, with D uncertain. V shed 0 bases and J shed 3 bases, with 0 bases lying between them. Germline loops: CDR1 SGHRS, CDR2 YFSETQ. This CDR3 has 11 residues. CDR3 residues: CASSLEETQYF. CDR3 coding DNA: TGCGCCAGCAGCTTGGAAGAGACCCAGTACTTC. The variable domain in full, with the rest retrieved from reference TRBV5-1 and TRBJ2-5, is KAGVTQTPRYLIKTRGQQVTLSCSPISGHRSVSWYQQTPGQGLQFLFEYFSETQRNKGNFPGRFSGRQFSNSRSEMNVSTLELGDSALYLCASSLEETQYFGPGTRLLVL.

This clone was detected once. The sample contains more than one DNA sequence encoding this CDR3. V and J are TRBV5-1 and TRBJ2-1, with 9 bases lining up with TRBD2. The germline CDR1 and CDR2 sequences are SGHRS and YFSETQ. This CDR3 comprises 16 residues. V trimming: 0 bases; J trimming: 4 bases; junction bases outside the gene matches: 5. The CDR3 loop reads CASSLALAGSYNEQFF. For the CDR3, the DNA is TGCGCCAGCAGCTTGGCACTAGCGGGTTCTTACAATGAGCAGTTCTTC.

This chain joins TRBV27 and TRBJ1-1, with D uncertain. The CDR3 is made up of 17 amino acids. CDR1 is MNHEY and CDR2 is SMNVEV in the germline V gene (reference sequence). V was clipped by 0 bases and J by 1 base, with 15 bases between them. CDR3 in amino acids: CASSLSPYKNENTEAFF. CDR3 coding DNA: TGTGCCAGCAGTTTATCTCCCTACAAGAACGAGAACACTGAAGCTTTCTTT.

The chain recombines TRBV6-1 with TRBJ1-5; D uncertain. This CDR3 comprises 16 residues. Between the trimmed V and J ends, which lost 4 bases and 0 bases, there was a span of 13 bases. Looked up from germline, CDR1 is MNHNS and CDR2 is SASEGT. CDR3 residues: CASSAPVGFSNQPQHF. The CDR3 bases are TGTGCCAGCAGTGCCCCCGTGGGGTTTAGCAATCAGCCCCAGCATTTT.

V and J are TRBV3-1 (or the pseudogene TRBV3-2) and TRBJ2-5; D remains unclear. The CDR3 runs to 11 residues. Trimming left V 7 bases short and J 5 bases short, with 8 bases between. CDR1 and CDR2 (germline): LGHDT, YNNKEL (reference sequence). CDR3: CASNSEETQYF. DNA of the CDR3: TGTGCCAGCAACTCAGAGGAGACCCAGTACTTC.

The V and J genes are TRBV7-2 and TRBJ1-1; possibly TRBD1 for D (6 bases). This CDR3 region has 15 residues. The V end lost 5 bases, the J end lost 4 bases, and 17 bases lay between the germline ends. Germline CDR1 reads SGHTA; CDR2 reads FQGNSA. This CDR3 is CASSENRVVGTEAFF. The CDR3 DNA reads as TGTGCCAGCAGCGAAAACAGGGTGGTCGGCACTGAAGCTTTCTTT. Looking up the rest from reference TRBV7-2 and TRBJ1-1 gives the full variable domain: GAGVSQSPSNKVTEKGKDVELRCDPISGHTALYWYRQSLGQGLEFLIYFQGNSAPDKSGLPSDRFSAERTGGSVSTLTIQRTQQEDSAVYLCASSENRVVGTEAFFGQGTRLTVV.

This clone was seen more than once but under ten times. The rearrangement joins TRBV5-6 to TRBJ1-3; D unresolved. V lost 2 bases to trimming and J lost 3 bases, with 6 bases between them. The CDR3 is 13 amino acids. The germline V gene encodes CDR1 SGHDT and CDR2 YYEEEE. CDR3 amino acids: CASSFNNGNTIYF. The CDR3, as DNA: TGTGCCAGCAGCTTTAATAATGGAAACACCATATATTTT.

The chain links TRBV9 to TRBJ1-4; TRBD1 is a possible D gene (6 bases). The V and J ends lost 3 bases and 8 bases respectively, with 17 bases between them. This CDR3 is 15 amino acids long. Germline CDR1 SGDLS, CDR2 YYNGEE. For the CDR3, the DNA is TGTGCCAGCAGCGCGGGGGGCAATAGCGGGGAAAAACTGTTTTTT. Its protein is CASSAGGNSGEKLFF.

The DNA of the CDR3 is TGTGCCAGCAGCTCTGGACAGGGCCGCTCTGGGGCCAACGTCCTGACTTTC. This encodes CASSSGQGRSGANVLTF. The rearrangement links TRBV5-4 to TRBJ2-6; TRBD1 matches at 8 bases. The CDR3 has 17 residues. Germline V gene sequence: CDR1 SGHNT, CDR2 YYREEE (reference sequence). After removal of 3 bases from V and 0 bases from J, the junction contained 5 bases not matched to a gene.